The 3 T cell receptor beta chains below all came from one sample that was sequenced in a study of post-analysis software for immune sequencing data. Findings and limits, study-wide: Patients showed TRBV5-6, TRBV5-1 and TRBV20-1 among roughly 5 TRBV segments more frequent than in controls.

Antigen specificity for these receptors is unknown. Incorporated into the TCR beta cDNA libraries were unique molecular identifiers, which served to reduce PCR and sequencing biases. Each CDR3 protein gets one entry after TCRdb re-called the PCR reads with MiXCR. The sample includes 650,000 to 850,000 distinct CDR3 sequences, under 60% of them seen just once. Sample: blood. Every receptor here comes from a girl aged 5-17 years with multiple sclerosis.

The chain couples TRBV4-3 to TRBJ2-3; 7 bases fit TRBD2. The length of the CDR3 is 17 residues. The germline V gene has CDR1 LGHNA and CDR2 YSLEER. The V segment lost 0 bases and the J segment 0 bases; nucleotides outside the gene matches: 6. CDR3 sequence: CASSQDGASGSTDTQYF. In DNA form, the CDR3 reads TGCGCCAGCAGCCAAGATGGGGCTAGCGGTAGCACAGATACGCAGTATTTT.

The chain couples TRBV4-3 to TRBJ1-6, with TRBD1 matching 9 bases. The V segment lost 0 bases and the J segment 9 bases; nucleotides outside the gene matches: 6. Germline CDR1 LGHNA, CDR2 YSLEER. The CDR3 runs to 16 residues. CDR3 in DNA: TGCGCCAGCAGCCAAGAGGCAGGACAGGGGATTTCACCCCTCCACTTT. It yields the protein CASSQEAGQGISPLHF.

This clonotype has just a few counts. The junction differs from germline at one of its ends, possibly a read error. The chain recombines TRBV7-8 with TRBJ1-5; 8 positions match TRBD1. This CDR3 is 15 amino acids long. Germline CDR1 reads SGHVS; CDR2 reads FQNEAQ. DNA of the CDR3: TGTGCCGGCAGCACGGGACAGGTCGGACATCAGCCCCAGCATTTT. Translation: CAGSTGQVGHQPQHF.